This T cell receptor (beta chain) was captured by sequencing in a study of T cells in localized non-small cell lung cancer. Study results and caveats: Adjacent lung had a median around 60 of the 100 largest tumor clones. Sequencing, confined to only one tumor region, leaves heterogeneity possible. In uninvolved adjacent lung, T cell clonality reached its highest value, exceeding tumor.

Trimming removed 7 bases from V and 0 bases from J, with 7 bases in between. CDR3 length equals 14 residues. CDR1 is MNHNS, CDR2 SASEGT, per germline. Concerning this clone itself: The target antigen is unknown.

Repertoires were generated with immunoSEQ multiplex PCR, while TCRdb's copy carries only in-frame clones and drops some. The repertoire holds fewer than 95,000 clones, roughly 88% seen once, with roughly 4.3% in the top ten. The clonotype was recovered from a woman aged 40-69 years with stage II squamous cell lung carcinoma. Sample: PBMCs, taken before any cancer treatment. This chain links TRBV6-1 with TRBJ2-6; possibly TRBD2 for D (5 bases). DNA for the CDR3: TGTGCCAGCACGGGGATCTCTGGGGCCAACGTCCTGACTTTC. This sequence encodes CASTGISGANVLTF.